Shown below are 19 T cell receptor beta chains from a single sample sequenced in a study of TIL therapy for anti-PD-1-resistant metastatic lung cancer. This was the immunoSEQ v3 assay. TCRdb's table, derived via immunoSEQ multiplex PCR, lists solely in-frame clones and lacks some. The profile shows 36,000 or so clones, around 70% of them singletons. Stated time point: pre-treatment sample, taken before nivolumab and TIL therapy. Source: blood, taken at baseline. Receptors were obtained from a person between 30 and 79 years old with non-small cell lung cancer.

The chain carries TRBV18 and TRBJ2-3; D call uncertain. V was pared by 6 bases and J by 2 bases, with 3 bases between. Germline V gene data show CDR1 as KGHSH and CDR2 as LQKENI. This CDR3 spans 11 amino acids. CDR3 amino acids: CASSDTDTQYF. The CDR3 DNA is TGTGCCAGCTCCGACACAGATACGCAGTATTTT. Full variable domain (remainder filled in from reference TRBV18 and TRBJ2-3): NAGVMQNPRHLVRRRGQEARLRCSPMKGHSHVYWYRQLPEEGLKFMVYLQKENIIDESGMPKERFSAEFPKEGPSILRIQQVVRGDSAAYFCASSDTDTQYFGPGTRLTVL.

The V and J genes are TRBV4-3 and TRBJ2-1, with D unresolved. The V gene's germline CDR1 is LGHNA and CDR2 YSLEER. V lost 0 bases and J 7 bases, leaving 13 bases between the germline ends. The CDR3 covers 15 residues. The CDR3 loop reads CASSQDRRQRNEQFF. The CDR3 DNA reads as TGCGCCAGCAGCCAAGATCGAAGGCAGAGGAATGAGCAGTTCTTC.

The CDR3 here is CASSGLCRDRVPYYGYTF. The CDR3, as DNA: TGCGCCAGCAGTGGGCTTTGCCGGGACAGGGTCCCCTACTATGGCTACACCTTC. The chain recombines TRBV10-1 with TRBJ1-2; 9 bases align to TRBD1. The trim removed 4 bases at V and 3 bases at J, leaving 15 bases unmatched. Germline lookup yields CDR1 WNHNN and CDR2 SYGVQD (reference sequence). The CDR3 runs 18 residues.

This chain uses TRBV2 with TRBJ2-7; 7 bases agree with TRBD1. Germline V gives CDR1 SNHLY, CDR2 FYNNEI. This CDR3 comprises 12 residues. V trimming: 7 bases; J trimming: 3 bases; junction bases outside the gene matches: 3. CDR3 protein: CASKGQFYEQYF. For the CDR3, the DNA is TGTGCCAGCAAGGGACAGTTCTACGAGCAGTACTTC.

The chain uses TRBV9 and TRBJ2-7; weak D call: TRBD1 (6 bases). The CDR3 has 15 residues. Germline V gene sequence: CDR1 SGDLS, CDR2 YYNGEE. The germline V and J ends were trimmed by 0 bases and 0 bases, with 10 bases remaining between them. In DNA form, the CDR3 reads TGTGCCAGCAGCGTAGGCCAGGGGAACTCCTACGAGCAGTACTTC. Its protein product is CASSVGQGNSYEQYF.

The chain carries TRBV7-3 and TRBJ2-1; the D gene is possibly TRBD2 (6 bases). V was shortened by 5 bases and J by 8 bases, with 19 bases between the two germline ends. Germline CDR1 SGHTA, CDR2 FQGTGA. The CDR3 totals 15 residues. This CDR3 reads CASSQGSRAGYEQFF. The CDR3 region has the DNA TGTGCCAGCAGCCAAGGGTCCCGGGCGGGGTATGAGCAGTTCTTC.

V gene TRBV7-3 combines with J gene TRBJ1-2; D may be TRBD1 (5 bases). The germline gives CDR1 SGHTA, CDR2 FQGTGA. The length of the CDR3 is 15 residues. V was shortened by 5 bases and J by 7 bases, with 20 bases between the two germline ends. The CDR3 loop reads CASSPTGAGSLGYTF. CDR3 sequence (DNA): TGTGCCAGCAGCCCCACCGGGGCAGGGTCTCTTGGCTACACCTTC. The complete variable domain, with remaining parts taken from reference TRBV7-3 and TRBJ1-2, reads GAGVSQTPSNKVTEKGKYVELRCDPISGHTALYWYRQSLGQGPEFLIYFQGTGAADDSGLPNDRFFAVRPEGSVSTLKIQRTERGDSAVYLCASSPTGAGSLGYTFGSGTRLTVV.

The chain is built from TRBV29-1 and TRBJ2-7; tentatively, D is TRBD2 (5 bases). Germline CDR1 reads SQVTM; CDR2 reads ANQGSEA. Trimming cost V 6 bases and J 3 bases, with 24 bases left between them. There are 16 residues in the CDR3. Here the CDR3 reads CSVTGKGFTDNYEQYF. The CDR3 nucleotides are TGCAGCGTAACGGGGAAAGGGTTCACAGATAACTACGAGCAGTACTTC.

The chain links TRBV7-2 to TRBJ2-3; unclear D gene. Looked up from germline, CDR1 is SGHTA and CDR2 is FQGNSA. V was cut by 3 bases and J by 2 bases, with 9 bases left in between. CDR3 length: 14 residues. The CDR3 region has the DNA TGTGCCAGCAGCTTCGACACACACACAGATACGCAGTATTTT. Protein: CASSFDTHTDTQYF.

V is TRBV30 and J is TRBJ2-7, with 11 bases aligning to TRBD2. The CDR3 is 17 residues long. Germline V gene lookup returns CDR1 GTSNPN and CDR2 SVGIG (reference sequence). The V segment lost 3 bases and the J segment 3 bases; nucleotides outside the gene matches: 13. In nucleotides, the CDR3 is TGTGCCTGGAGCCGCCCCTCCCTAGCGGGAGGTTTCTACGAGCAGTACTTC. Translating it yields CAWSRPSLAGGFYEQYF.

Only a few counts were recorded for this clone. This sequence joins TRBV4-1 and TRBJ2-2, with a weak D call TRBD2 (5 bases). The CDR3 loop spans 15 amino acids. Germline-derived CDR1 and CDR2 are MGHRA and YSYEKL. V lost 0 bases and J lost 6, with 11 bases in between. DNA of the CDR3: TGCGCCAGCAGCCAAGAGGCTAGCATCGCCGGGGAGCTGTTTTTT. This sequence encodes CASSQEASIAGELFF.

The table lists this clone with a few counts. The chain is built from TRBV18 and TRBJ1-2; maybe TRBD1 (6 bases). Trimming removed 6 bases from V and 3 bases from J, with 11 bases in between. This CDR3 region has 13 residues. CDR1 is KGHSH and CDR2 is LQKENI in the germline V gene. The CDR3 sequence: CASSQQGDYGYTF. Here the CDR3 DNA reads TGTGCCAGCTCCCAACAGGGTGACTATGGCTACACCTTC.

The rearrangement uses TRBV19 and TRBJ2-1; D is tentatively TRBD1 or TRBD2 (6 bases each). This CDR3 spans 13 amino acids. CDR1 and CDR2 (germline): LNHDA, SQIVND (reference sequence). Trimming pared 5 bases from V and 13 bases from J, leaving 18 bases between. CDR3 sequence (DNA): TGTGCCAGTAGTGGGGGGCCTCCTGGAACCCAGTTCTTC. This sequence encodes CASSGGPPGTQFF.

The chain combines TRBV5-1 with TRBJ2-1; either TRBD1 or TRBD2 may fit D (5 bases each). The germline V gene has CDR1 SGHRS and CDR2 YFSETQ. V was clipped by 4 bases and J by 4 bases, with 12 bases between them. The CDR3 is made up of 14 amino acids. The CDR3 DNA sequence: TGCGCCAGCAGCCCCGAGGGGCGTTACAATGAGCAGTTCTTC. This encodes CASSPEGRYNEQFF.

CDR3 region: CASSSISGANVLTF. In DNA, the CDR3 is TGCGCCAGCAGCTCTATATCTGGGGCCAACGTCCTGACTTTC. The chain couples TRBV5-1 to TRBJ2-6; unclear D gene. The CDR3 contains 14 residues. The V and J ends lost 3 bases and 1 base respectively, with 5 bases between them. In germline, CDR1 is SGHRS, CDR2 YFSETQ.

The V gene is TRBV9, the J gene TRBJ2-2; D remains unclear. Trimming removed 4 bases at V and 9 bases at J, with 19 bases between. The CDR3 is 15 amino acids. Germline CDR1 is SGDLS and CDR2 is YYNGEE. DNA for the CDR3: TGTGCCAGCAGCCGAGTCAATGCGCGGAATTGGGAGCTGTTTTTT. It specifies CASSRVNARNWELFF.

A single count supports this clone. The V call is TRBV2, the J call TRBJ2-3; tentatively, D is TRBD2 (5 bases). The CDR3 spans 16 residues. The V end lost 0 bases, the J end lost 2 bases, and 12 bases lay between the germline ends. Per germline, CDR1 SNHLY and CDR2 FYNNEI. CDR3 region: CASSEAVSEFTDTQYF. As DNA, the CDR3 is TGTGCCAGCAGTGAAGCGGTTAGCGAGTTCACAGATACGCAGTATTTT. Full variable domain (missing parts from reference TRBV2 and TRBJ2-3): EPEVTQTPSHQVTQMGQEVILRCVPISNHLYFYWYRQILGQKVEFLVSFYNNEISEKSEIFDDQFSVERPDGSNFTLKIRSTKLEDSAMYFCASSEAVSEFTDTQYFGPGTRLTVL.

The genes are TRBV7-9 and TRBJ2-1; 11 nucleotides match TRBD2. The trim removed 6 bases at V and 0 bases at J, leaving 7 bases unmatched. Germline loops: CDR1 SEHNR, CDR2 FQNEAQ (reference sequence). The CDR3 contains 17 residues. CDR3 loop: CASSRGTSGSSYNEQFF. The CDR3 DNA reads TGTGCCAGCAGTCGAGGGACTAGCGGTAGCTCCTACAATGAGCAGTTCTTC.

The V gene is TRBV7-8, the J gene TRBJ2-7, with D possibly TRBD1 on 6 matching bases. Trimming took 1 base from V and 2 from J, leaving 18 bases between them. This CDR3 region has 17 residues. CDR1 and CDR2 from the germline V gene are SGHVS and FQNEAQ. The CDR3 bases are TGTGCCAGCAGCTTAGACACAGGGATTACAAATCCCTACGAGCAGTACTTC. This sequence encodes CASSLDTGITNPYEQYF. Drawing the rest from reference TRBV7-8 and TRBJ2-7, the complete variable domain is GAGVSQSPRYKVAKRGQDVALRCDPISGHVSLFWYQQALGQGPEFLTYFQNEAQLDKSGLPSDRFFAERPEGSVSTLKIQRTQQEDSAVYLCASSLDTGITNPYEQYFGPGTRLTVT.